The sequence of this T cell receptor beta chain was determined in a study of blood T cell repertoires in COVID-19. Overall study: T cells, B-cell-depleted T cells, or PBMCs supplied cDNA or gDNA.

The CDR3 has 14 residues. As processed by the authors: Using reference gene primer amplification, nucleated cell counts were estimated. Generated by immunoSEQ multiplex PCR, the TCRdb table keeps only in-frame clones and is missing some. V, J and clone size are those of that table, while D and trimming were read from the DNA. The repertoire holds 130,000 to 150,000 clones, around four fifths seen once, with about 5% in the top ten. The sample taken for sequencing was peripheral blood. This TCR came from a human donor in a cohort sampled during active COVID-19. This chain joins TRBV12-1 and TRBJ2-5; the tabulated D call, TRBD2, remains unverified against the DNA. TRBV12-1 is deemed a pseudogene. For the CDR3, the DNA is TGTGCCAGCAGCTTTTCCCCAGCGTGGAAGACCCAGTACTTC. It codes for CASSFSPAWKTQYF.